This T cell receptor beta chain comes out of a study of blood T cells in healthy people across ages. At the level of the study: Every two T cells gave about one barcoded beta molecule via template switching.

A second PCR of about 7 to 12 cycles used a sample-barcoded 5' primer and a J-beta primer mix. TCRdb used MiXCR to reprocess the 5' RACE reads, holding one entry per CDR3 protein. The sample holds roughly 900,000 distinct CDR3 sequences, under 35% seen once. This CDR3 has 18 amino acids. Germline CDR1 MNHEY, CDR2 SMNVEV (reference sequence). This clonotype was found once. The antigen is unknown. Given a much more abundant clone one base away, this may be a read error. PBMCs numbering at least 6.5 million were isolated per sample. Study-wide points: A greater number of naive CD4+ cells and higher diversity distinguished long-lived donors from aged donors.

Sequencing was carried out using blood. This sequence was found in a woman of 80 years or more in good health. This chain connects TRBV27 to TRBJ2-3, with 14 bases lining up with TRBD2. The CDR3 bases are TGTGCCAGCAGTTTATCGACTAGCGGGGGGGCCGGCACAGGTACGCAGTATTTT. Encoded protein: CASSLSTSGGAGTGTQYF.